This T cell receptor beta chain was recorded in a study of cytomegalovirus exposure and HLA in healthy donors. With 60 Vbeta and 13 Jbeta primers, the PCR was carried out. Clones were sequenced by immunoSEQ multiplex PCR, and TCRdb holds only the in-frame ones, with some missing. This sample yields fewer than 200,000 clones, of which roughly 13% are seen a single time; about 7.8% belongs to the top ten. The study's findings and limits: A later look showed TCR association rates differing by HLA locus, highest for DRB1 and lowest for HLA-C. 87-base-pair reads could not separate some V segments, including TRBV6-2 and TRBV6-3.

This clone was recorded a few times. What it binds is not known. As for the donors, each was a healthy bone marrow donor. V was pared by 2 bases and J by 5 bases, with 12 bases of the junction left unmatched. The germline gives CDR1 MGHRA, CDR2 YSYEKL. There are 17 residues in the CDR3. The J gene is TRBJ2-3, the V gene TRBV4-1; 8 bases line up with TRBD2. This clonotype was sampled from a man aged 45-60 years in good health and CMV-seropositive. Sequencing used PBMCs. The CDR3 loop reads CASSQPPGGRWGDTQYF. DNA of the CDR3: TGCGCCAGCAGCCAACCCCCGGGGGGGCGATGGGGAGATACGCAGTATTTT.